This entry lists 27 T cell receptor beta chains sequenced from one sample in a study of blood T cell repertoires in COVID-19. Sequencing was performed with immunoSEQ multiplex PCR; in TCRdb, only in-frame clones are kept and a portion is missing. The table includes about 480,000 clones, more than 85% detected once. The material sequenced was PBMCs or T cells enriched from blood (not recorded which). The receptors shown here come from a woman aged 55-69 years who had recovered from COVID-19.

This chain uses TRBV6-1 with TRBJ2-6; 10 bases are shared with TRBD1. CDR3 length: 17 amino acids. V trimming: 3 bases; J trimming: 0 bases; junction bases outside the gene matches: 2. Germline values: CDR1 MNHNS, CDR2 SASEGT. The CDR3 reads CASSERDRGSGANVLTF. DNA for the CDR3: TGTGCCAGCAGTGAGAGGGACAGGGGCTCTGGGGCCAACGTCCTGACTTTC.

The CDR3 spells CASSIGQGPEPQHF. The CDR3 coding sequence is TGTGCCAGTAGTATAGGCCAGGGCCCCGAGCCCCAGCATTTT. The chain is built from TRBV19 and TRBJ1-5; TRBD1 is a possible D gene (5 bases). The germline gives CDR1 LNHDA, CDR2 SQIVND (reference sequence). CDR3 length: 14 residues. V lost 1 base and J lost 8, with 12 bases in between.

Details on this clone: Distinct nucleotide sequences in the sample also encode this CDR3. The rearrangement joins TRBV9 to TRBJ1-2; possible D gene TRBD1, 5 bases. Between the trimmed V and J ends, which lost 0 bases and 1 base, there was a span of 10 bases. Germline V gives CDR1 SGDLS, CDR2 YYNGEE. The CDR3 is 15 amino acids. CDR3 residues: CASSVGGLLNYGYTF. The CDR3 DNA reads TGTGCCAGCAGCGTAGGGGGCCTTCTTAACTATGGCTACACCTTC.

The gene calls are TRBV5-1 and TRBJ1-2; 9 nucleotides line up with TRBD1. Germline CDR1 is SGHRS and CDR2 is YFSETQ. J gave up 1 base and V 4 bases, and 17 bases lay outside the gene matches. The CDR3 sequence is 19 residues long. The CDR3: CASSAWGDHSGQGNYGYTF. The CDR3 DNA follows: TGCGCCAGCAGCGCGTGGGGGGACCACTCGGGACAGGGTAACTATGGCTACACCTTC.

The chain combines TRBV7-2 with TRBJ2-7; TRBD2 is a possible D gene (5 bases). Trimming took off 2 bases at V and 3 bases at J, with 14 bases between the two ends. This CDR3 is 15 amino acids long. Germline V gene sequence: CDR1 SGHTA, CDR2 FQGNSA. The CDR3 DNA reads TGTGCCAGCAGCTTAAAAGCACTAGGCAACTACGAGCAGTACTTC. Translated: CASSLKALGNYEQYF.

The rearrangement uses TRBV11-2 and TRBJ2-5, with TRBD1 as a possible D gene (5 bases). Germline lookup yields CDR1 SGHAT and CDR2 FQNNGV. There are 12 residues in the CDR3. V was cut by 1 base and J by 7 bases, with 7 bases left in between. CDR3 in DNA: TGTGCCAGCAGCTTAGGCCAGGGGACCCAGTACTTC. Protein sequence: CASSLGQGTQYF.

The chain employs TRBV5-1 and TRBJ1-2; 9 nucleotides line up with TRBD1. Germline values: CDR1 SGHRS, CDR2 YFSETQ. This CDR3 has 15 residues. Trimming at V came to 3 bases and at J to 5 bases, leaving 8 bases not matched to a gene. CDR3 amino acids: CASSSRQGGIYGYTF. CDR3 nucleotide sequence: TGCGCCAGCAGCTCTAGACAGGGGGGAATATATGGCTACACCTTC.

In DNA form, the CDR3 reads TGCGCCAGCAGCGGGGGACTAGCGGACACCGGGGAGCTGTTTTTT. The encoded protein is CASSGGLADTGELFF. This chain joins TRBV5-1 and TRBJ2-2, with 11 nucleotides matching TRBD2. The CDR3 consists of 15 residues. Trimming cost V 4 bases and J 3 bases; bases outside gene matches: 2. Germline values: CDR1 SGHRS, CDR2 YFSETQ. Full variable domain (missing parts from reference TRBV5-1 and TRBJ2-2): KAGVTQTPRYLIKTRGQQVTLSCSPISGHRSVSWYQQTPGQGLQFLFEYFSETQRNKGNFPGRFSGRQFSNSRSEMNVSTLELGDSALYLCASSGGLADTGELFFGEGSRLTVL.

The rearrangement links TRBV11-3 to TRBJ2-7; no clear D gene. The CDR3 has 12 residues. Trimming took off 5 bases at V and 6 bases at J, with 11 bases between the two ends. Germline CDR1 is SGHNT and CDR2 is YENEEA. The CDR3 reads CASSRRWCEQYF. The CDR3 bases are TGTGCCAGCAGCCGCCGGTGGTGCGAGCAGTACTTC.

This sequence joins TRBV3-1 (or the pseudogene TRBV3-2) and TRBJ2-3; D may be TRBD1 (5 bases). Deletions cut 2 bases from V and 1 base from J, with 10 bases between. Germline-derived CDR1 and CDR2 are LGHDT and YNNKEL (reference sequence). This CDR3 has 15 residues. The CDR3 DNA reads TGTGCCAGCAGCCAACAGGGTAGGGGCACAGATACGCAGTATTTT. Amino acid sequence: CASSQQGRGTDTQYF.

This chain uses TRBV9 with TRBJ1-1; D unresolved. The V gene's germline CDR1 is SGDLS and CDR2 YYNGEE. V was shortened by 0 bases and J by 1 base, with 10 bases between the two germline ends. This CDR3 contains 15 residues. The CDR3 is CASSVVPGGNTEAFF. In DNA, the CDR3 is TGTGCCAGCAGCGTAGTACCGGGAGGGAACACTGAAGCTTTCTTT.

The chain couples TRBV25-1 to TRBJ1-4, with D perhaps matching TRBD1 (5 bases). The CDR3 is 18 amino acids. Germline CDR1 and CDR2: MGHDK and SYGVNS. V dropped 8 bases and J dropped 2 bases, with 24 bases sitting between them. The CDR3, as DNA: TGTGCCAGCCCCGGGTTATTACTAAGGGGCCCTACTAATGAAAAACTGTTTTTT. Protein product: CASPGLLLRGPTNEKLFF.

The chain uses TRBV5-1 and TRBJ2-1; the D is unclear. Germline CDR1 and CDR2: SGHRS and YFSETQ. The CDR3 length is 12 residues. V gave up 1 base and J gave up 5 bases, with 4 bases separating them. This CDR3 is CASSLPNNEQFF. The CDR3 nucleotides are TGCGCCAGCAGCTTGCCAAACAATGAGCAGTTCTTC.

This chain connects TRBV6-5 to TRBJ1-2; 8 nucleotides agree with TRBD1. The CDR3 totals 13 residues. Germline V gene lookup returns CDR1 MNHEY and CDR2 SVGAGI. V gave up 8 bases and J gave up 8 bases; unmatched junction bases: 10. CDR3 in amino acids: CASSIRGRKGYTF. CDR3 bases: TGTGCCAGCTCGATCAGGGGGCGCAAGGGCTACACCTTC.

The chain has TRBV2 and TRBJ1-2; a possible D gene is TRBD1 (5 bases). Per the germline V gene, CDR1 is SNHLY and CDR2 is FYNNEI. V lost 8 bases and J lost 4, with 11 bases in between. The CDR3 runs to 12 residues. CDR3 in DNA: TGTGCCAGCGAGCGACAGCTCTATGGCTACACCTTC. The encoded protein is CASERQLYGYTF.

Turning to this clone: The sample holds other DNA sequences that translate to the same CDR3. This chain connects TRBV3-1 (or the pseudogene TRBV3-2) to TRBJ1-3, with D unresolved. V shed 1 base and J shed 0 bases, with 4 bases lying between them. Germline loops: CDR1 LGHDT, CDR2 YNNKEL (reference sequence). The CDR3 is 14 residues long. CDR3 sequence (DNA): TGTGCCAGCAGCCAAGGCAGCTCTGGAAACACCATATATTTT. Its protein product is CASSQGSSGNTIYF.

The rearrangement joins TRBV13 to TRBJ1-5; 12 nucleotides agree with TRBD1. V lost 5 bases, J lost 6 bases, and 11 bases stayed unmatched. Germline V CDR1 and CDR2: PRHDT, FYEKMQ (reference sequence). The CDR3 is 17 residues long. CDR3: CASSPGTGGGTSQPQHF. The DNA for the CDR3 is TGTGCCAGCAGCCCCGGGACAGGGGGCGGGACGAGTCAGCCCCAGCATTTT.

The chain employs TRBV7-2 and TRBJ2-3, with 7 bases matching TRBD2. V lost 1 base and J lost 0; bases outside the gene matches: 7. Per the germline V gene, CDR1 is SGHTA and CDR2 is FQGNSA. The CDR3 loop spans 17 amino acids. The CDR3 protein is CASSLEPSGASTDTQYF. CDR3 DNA: TGTGCCAGCAGCTTAGAGCCTAGCGGAGCTAGCACAGATACGCAGTATTTT. The full variable domain, in which reference TRBV7-2 and TRBJ2-3 provide the parts outside the CDR3, is GAGVSQSPSNKVTEKGKDVELRCDPISGHTALYWYRQSLGQGLEFLIYFQGNSAPDKSGLPSDRFSAERTGGSVSTLTIQRTQQEDSAVYLCASSLEPSGASTDTQYFGPGTRLTVL.

The CDR3 DNA is TGCGCCAGCAGGAACTTGGACAGGGTGGGCAATGAGCAGTTCTTC. It encodes CASRNLDRVGNEQFF. The rearrangement joins TRBV5-1 to TRBJ2-1, with TRBD1 matching over 8 bases. This CDR3 comprises 15 residues. CDR1 is SGHRS and CDR2 is YFSETQ in the germline V gene. With 5 bases clipped from V and 6 bases from J, the junction kept 10 bases outside the gene matches.

For this clone: The sample has other DNA sequences that encode this CDR3 too. The chain couples TRBV27 to TRBJ1-6; 8 positions agree with TRBD1. CDR1 and CDR2 from the germline V gene are MNHEY and SMNVEV (reference sequence). J was trimmed by 10 bases and V by 0 bases; bases with no gene match: 5. This CDR3 is built from 15 residues. CDR3 coding DNA: TGTGCCAGCAGTTTATCCCGACAGGGGAACTCACCCCTCCACTTT. It encodes CASSLSRQGNSPLHF.

V usage is TRBV5-1 and J usage is TRBJ2-7; 9 nucleotides align to TRBD1. The germline gives CDR1 SGHRS, CDR2 YFSETQ. This CDR3 is 13 amino acids long. The ends lost 2 bases at V and 5 bases at J; junction bases unmatched: 2. The CDR3, as DNA: TGCGCCAGCAGCTTAGGACAGGGGAACGAGCAGTACTTC. Encoded protein: CASSLGQGNEQYF.

The chain recombines TRBV7-9 with TRBJ1-6; D perhaps matches TRBD1 (6 bases). V was trimmed by 9 bases and J by 0 bases, leaving 12 bases between them. The CDR3 is made up of 15 amino acids. CDR1 and CDR2 (germline): SEHNR, FQNEAQ (reference sequence). The DNA of the CDR3 is TGTGCCAGTAGGGGGGGGAGCTCCTATAATTCACCCCTCCACTTT. This sequence encodes CASRGGSSYNSPLHF.

Comment on this clone: Other nucleotide sequences in the sample specify the same CDR3. The chain combines TRBV29-1 with TRBJ1-1; the match to TRBD1 covers 8 bases. This CDR3 has 11 residues. Unmatched junction bases numbered 1, after V lost 6 bases and J lost 4 bases. The V gene's germline CDR1 is SQVTM and CDR2 ANQGSEA. Written as DNA, the CDR3 is TGCAGCGTAGACAGGGGCACTGAAGCTTTCTTT. Protein product: CSVDRGTEAFF.

The CDR3 nucleotides read TGCGCCAGCAGGGATGGACTAGGATTAGATACGCAGTATTTT. Translation gives CASRDGLGLDTQYF. The chain couples TRBV10-2 to TRBJ2-3; 7 positions agree with TRBD2. CDR1 WSHSY and CDR2 SAAADI come from the germline V gene. After removal of 6 bases from V and 5 bases from J, the junction contained 8 bases not matched to a gene. CDR3 length: 14 residues.

This clone was detected a few times. The gene calls are TRBV3-1 (or the pseudogene TRBV3-2) and TRBJ1-5, with D uncertain. Per the germline V gene, CDR1 is LGHDT and CDR2 is YNNKEL (reference sequence). Trimming left V 1 base short and J 5 bases short, with 6 bases between. CDR3 length: 13 amino acids. CDR3 sequence (DNA): TGTGCCAGCAGCCAAGCCAACTATCAGCCCCAGCATTTT. The encoded protein is CASSQANYQPQHF.

V gene TRBV10-3 combines with J gene TRBJ2-2, with 8 bases that match TRBD1. CDR1 and CDR2 from the germline V gene are ENHRY and SYGVKD. The CDR3 runs 14 residues. J gave up 6 bases and V 5 bases, and 5 bases lay outside the gene matches. CDR3 region: CAISTGQGPGELFF. The CDR3, as DNA: TGTGCCATCAGTACCGGACAGGGACCCGGGGAGCTGTTTTTT.

The chain is built from TRBV7-2 and TRBJ2-5; 8 nucleotides match TRBD2. The CDR3 extends over 14 amino acids. V lost 5 bases and J lost 5; bases outside the gene matches: 7. The germline V gene has CDR1 SGHTA and CDR2 FQGNSA. The CDR3 protein is CASSPRGGGETQYF. Written as DNA, the CDR3 is TGTGCCAGCAGCCCCCGGGGGGGTGGGGAGACCCAGTACTTC.